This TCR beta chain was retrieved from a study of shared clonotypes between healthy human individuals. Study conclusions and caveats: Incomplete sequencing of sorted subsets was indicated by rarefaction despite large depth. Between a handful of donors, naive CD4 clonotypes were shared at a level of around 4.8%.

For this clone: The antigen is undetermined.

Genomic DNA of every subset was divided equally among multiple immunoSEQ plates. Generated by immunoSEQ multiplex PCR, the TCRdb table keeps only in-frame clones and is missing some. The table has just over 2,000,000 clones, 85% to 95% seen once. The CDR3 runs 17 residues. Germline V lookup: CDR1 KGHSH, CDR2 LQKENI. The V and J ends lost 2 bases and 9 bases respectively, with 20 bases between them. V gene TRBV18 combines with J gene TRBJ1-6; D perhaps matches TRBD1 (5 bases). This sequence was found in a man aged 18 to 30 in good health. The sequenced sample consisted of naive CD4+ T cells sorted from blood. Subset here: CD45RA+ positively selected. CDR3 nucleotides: TGTGCCAGCTCACCATTAGACAGCTTCACTCAGGGTTCACCCCTCCACTTT. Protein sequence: CASSPLDSFTQGSPLHF.